The 9 T cell receptor beta chains below all came from one sample that was sequenced in a study of cytomegalovirus exposure and HLA in healthy donors. This PCR relied on a set of 60 Vbeta primers and 13 Jbeta primers. The protocol was immunoSEQ multiplex PCR, while the TCRdb copy is restricted to in-frame clones and leaves out a portion. The data show roughly 180,000 clones, approximately 80% seen once. Specimen: PBMCs. The receptors shown here come from a woman aged 45-60 years in good health and CMV-seropositive.

The V gene is TRBV20-1, the J gene TRBJ2-3; tentatively, D is TRBD2 (6 bases). The CDR3 covers 11 residues. Germline values: CDR1 DFQATT, CDR2 SNEGSKA (reference sequence). This CDR3 reads CGASGTDTQYF. The CDR3, as DNA: TGCGGGGCTAGCGGCACAGATACGCAGTATTTT.

The chain couples TRBV19 to TRBJ1-5; D not certain. In germline, CDR1 is LNHDA, CDR2 SQIVND (reference sequence). This CDR3 is built from 18 residues. V dropped 7 bases and J dropped 5 bases, with 27 bases sitting between them. The CDR3 DNA reads as TGTGCCAGTACCCTCGTTCACACGTCCGGGGTAGGCGATCAGCCCCAGCATTTT. Translation: CASTLVHTSGVGDQPQHF.

This chain connects TRBV7-2 to TRBJ2-5; 8 nucleotides line up with TRBD2. The CDR3 has 16 amino acids. V gave up 3 bases and J gave up 6 bases; unmatched junction bases: 12. Germline V gene sequence: CDR1 SGHTA, CDR2 FQGNSA. The CDR3 DNA follows: TGTGCCAGCAGCTTTCAAAGCGGGGGCCTTCCGCAGACCCAGTACTTC. Translating gives CASSFQSGGLPQTQYF.

The rearrangement links TRBV25-1 to TRBJ1-2, with D possibly matching TRBD1 (5 bases). The CDR3 consists of 16 residues. Per the germline V gene, CDR1 is MGHDK and CDR2 is SYGVNS. The V and J ends lost 0 bases and 8 bases respectively, with 19 bases between them. The CDR3 region is CASSEYGRQGKGGYTF. CDR3 nucleotides: TGTGCCAGCAGTGAATATGGAAGGCAGGGAAAAGGAGGCTACACCTTC.

V usage is TRBV7-8 and J usage is TRBJ1-2, with TRBD1 as a possible D gene (6 bases). V shed 1 base and J shed 4 bases, with 13 bases lying between them. This CDR3 region has 15 residues. Germline V gives CDR1 SGHVS, CDR2 FQNEAQ. In DNA, the CDR3 is TGTGCCAGCAGCTTAGGGGGGGGGCGACGCTATGGCTACACCTTC. It translates to CASSLGGGRRYGYTF.

The V and J genes are TRBV30 and TRBJ2-3, with 7 bases aligning to TRBD2. Germline CDR1 is GTSNPN and CDR2 is SVGIG (reference sequence). CDR3 length: 14 amino acids. V dropped 5 bases and J dropped 0; count of bases not matched to a gene: 5. DNA of the CDR3: TGTGCCTGGGGGGAGGGGCTGAGCACAGATACGCAGTATTTT. Its protein is CAWGEGLSTDTQYF.

This clone was observed a few times. The rearrangement joins TRBV7-2 to TRBJ2-7; D remains unclear. Trimming removed 5 bases from V and 4 bases from J, with 15 bases in between. This CDR3 comprises 14 residues. CDR1 SGHTA and CDR2 FQGNSA come from the germline V gene. CDR3 residues: CASSQYSSDYEQYF. CDR3 in DNA: TGTGCCAGCAGCCAGTACAGCTCCGATTACGAGCAGTACTTC.

The CDR3 nucleotides are TGCGCCAGCAGCCAAGATTCGGGGGAAACCTACGAGCAGTACTTC. Protein product: CASSQDSGETYEQYF. The rearrangement joins TRBV4-3 to TRBJ2-7; D may be TRBD2 (6 bases). V was cut by 0 bases and J by 2 bases, with 11 bases left in between. There are 15 residues in the CDR3. CDR1 is LGHNA, CDR2 YSLEER, per germline.

This chain uses TRBV29-1 with TRBJ1-3, with TRBD1 as a possible D gene (6 bases). Germline CDR1 is SQVTM and CDR2 is ANQGSEA. V was clipped by 4 bases and J by 2 bases, with 15 bases between them. CDR3 length: 15 amino acids. The CDR3 spells CSVAQGPLPGNTIYF. CDR3 sequence (DNA): TGCAGCGTTGCACAGGGTCCTTTGCCTGGAAACACCATATATTTT. Drawing the rest from reference TRBV29-1 and TRBJ1-3, the complete variable domain is SAVISQKPSRDICQRGTSLTIQCQVDSQVTMMFWYRQQPGQSLTLIATANQGSEATYESGFVIDKFPISRPNLTFSTLTVSNMSPEDSSIYLCSVAQGPLPGNTIYFGEGSWLTVV.